One and the same sample provided the 27 T cell receptor beta chains below, sequenced in a study of OX40 agonist ivuxolimab in advanced cancers. Profiling relied on immunoSEQ multiplex PCR, and the TCRdb table lists in-frame clones only, not all of them. The sample records 95,000 to 150,000 clones, 93% being singletons. Specimen: CD4+ or CD8+ T cells sorted from blood, collected in a trial of the OX40 agonist ivuxolimab. Source of these receptors: an adult with an advanced solid tumor such as melanoma, head and neck, liver or kidney cancer.

The V call is TRBV5-6, the J call TRBJ2-2; D is undetermined. Deletions cut 2 bases from V and 1 base from J, with 9 bases between. Germline CDR1 reads SGHDT; CDR2 reads YYEEEE. The CDR3 is 15 residues long. In DNA, the CDR3 is TGTGCCAGCAGCTTTGGGCGGAGGAACACCGGGGAGCTGTTTTTT. Its protein product is CASSFGRRNTGELFF.

The chain carries TRBV27 and TRBJ2-1; 8 positions match TRBD2. This CDR3 contains 14 residues. J gave up 8 bases and V 4 bases, and 7 bases lay outside the gene matches. Germline-derived CDR1 and CDR2 are MNHEY and SMNVEV (reference sequence). The CDR3 DNA follows: TGTGCCAGCAGTTCCCAGCGGGAGAAGGATGAGCAGTTCTTC. Its protein is CASSSQREKDEQFF.

The chain uses TRBV18 and TRBJ2-7; no definite D call. The V and J ends lost 7 bases and 2 bases respectively, with 9 bases between them. Germline CDR1 KGHSH, CDR2 LQKENI. The CDR3 sequence is 12 residues long. This CDR3 is CASFSAAYEQYF. The CDR3 region has the DNA TGTGCCAGCTTCTCAGCTGCCTACGAGCAGTACTTC.

The V and J genes are TRBV7-8 and TRBJ1-5, with 8 nucleotides matching TRBD1. The CDR3 is 15 amino acids. CDR1 is SGHVS and CDR2 is FQNEAQ in the germline V gene. V lost 1 base, J lost 5 bases, and 4 bases stayed unmatched. The CDR3 sequence is CASSLEGQGDQPQHF. Here the CDR3 DNA reads TGTGCCAGCAGCTTAGAAGGACAGGGTGATCAGCCCCAGCATTTT.

This sequence joins TRBV28 and TRBJ2-7, with D maybe TRBD1 (6 bases). V dropped 4 bases and J dropped 5 bases, with 9 bases sitting between them. The CDR3 has 12 residues. The germline V gene has CDR1 MDHEN and CDR2 SYDVKM. CDR3 nucleotides: TGTGCCAGCAGTTACAGGGCCGACGAGCAGTACTTC. Protein sequence: CASSYRADEQYF.

This clone was counted once. The chain employs TRBV2 and TRBJ1-4; D not resolved. Looked up from germline, CDR1 is SNHLY and CDR2 is FYNNEI. The CDR3 runs 13 residues. Trimming took off 3 bases at V and 4 bases at J, with 6 bases between the two ends. CDR3 DNA sequence: TGTGCCAGCAGTGAGGAACTTAATGAAAAACTGTTTTTT. Its translation: CASSEELNEKLFF.

The rearrangement uses TRBV2 and TRBJ2-1, with D uncertain. This CDR3 has 11 residues. Looked up from germline, CDR1 is SNHLY and CDR2 is FYNNEI. The V end lost 4 bases, the J end lost 3 bases, and 1 base lay between the germline ends. The CDR3 loop reads CASSGYNEQFF. The CDR3 nucleotides are TGTGCCAGCAGTGGCTACAATGAGCAGTTCTTC.

The rearrangement uses TRBV6-5 and TRBJ1-4; 8 bases match TRBD1. The CDR3 covers 15 residues. CDR1 and CDR2 from the germline V gene are MNHEY and SVGAGI. Trimming cost V 8 bases and J 7 bases; bases outside gene matches: 12. Written as DNA, the CDR3 is TGTGCCAGCGGTAGAACCAGGGGGCAAGGTGAAAAACTGTTTTTT. It is translated as CASGRTRGQGEKLFF.

The rearrangement links TRBV6-1 to TRBJ1-5; 9 bases line up with TRBD1. After removal of 6 bases from V and 4 bases from J, the junction contained 1 base not matched to a gene. The CDR3 sequence is 13 residues long. Germline CDR1 is MNHNS and CDR2 is SASEGT. CDR3 coding DNA: TGTGCCAGCAGACAGGGGGCTAATCAGCCCCAGCATTTT. Its protein is CASRQGANQPQHF.

The J gene is TRBJ2-7, the V gene TRBV6-6; a possible D gene is TRBD2 (5 bases). Trimming stripped 5 bases from V and 5 bases from J, with 10 bases between. Germline CDR1 and CDR2: MNHNY and SVGAGI (reference sequence). This CDR3 is 12 amino acids long. The CDR3 reads CASSPTADEQYF. The CDR3 DNA is TGTGCCAGCAGTCCCACAGCGGACGAGCAGTACTTC.

This chain links TRBV28 with TRBJ2-4, with a tentative D call TRBD2 (6 bases). The CDR3 runs 18 residues. Germline V gene lookup returns CDR1 MDHEN and CDR2 SYDVKM. The V gene lost 1 base and the J gene lost 5 bases, with 21 bases spanning the gap. The CDR3 loop reads CASSLFTGRGTSQNIQYF. CDR3 DNA sequence: TGTGCCAGCAGTTTATTTACCGGGCGGGGAACTAGCCAAAACATTCAGTACTTC.

The rearrangement links TRBV7-8 to TRBJ2-1; D gene uncertain. From germline, CDR1 is SGHVS and CDR2 FQNEAQ. This CDR3 comprises 16 residues. V was pared by 3 bases and J by 0 bases, with 12 bases between. Here the CDR3 reads CASSFRTASSYNEQFF. The CDR3 region has the DNA TGTGCCAGCAGCTTCCGGACCGCGAGCTCCTACAATGAGCAGTTCTTC.

The V call is TRBV10-2, the J call TRBJ1-1; D unresolved. The germline V gene encodes CDR1 WSHSY and CDR2 SAAADI. The CDR3 has 12 residues. Trimming stripped 6 bases from V and 7 bases from J, with 12 bases between. In DNA form, the CDR3 reads TGCGCCAGCAGAGAAGCACCGGGTGAAGCTTTCTTT. It yields the protein CASREAPGEAFF.

The gene calls are TRBV15 and TRBJ1-3; D is undetermined. Looked up from germline, CDR1 is LNHNV and CDR2 is YYDKDF (reference sequence). V lost 0 bases to trimming and J lost 0 bases, with 3 bases between them. CDR3 length: 14 amino acids. The CDR3 coding sequence is TGTGCCACCAGCAGAGATAGCTCTGGAAACACCATATATTTT. Encoded protein: CATSRDSSGNTIYF.

The chain links TRBV27 to TRBJ2-3; TRBD2 matches 12 bases. The CDR3 contains 17 residues. CDR1 and CDR2 from the germline V gene are MNHEY and SMNVEV (reference sequence). V was pared by 4 bases and J by 2 bases, with 7 bases of the junction left unmatched. The CDR3: CASSSNGLAGYTDTQYF. The CDR3 DNA is TGTGCCAGCAGTTCAAACGGACTAGCGGGATACACAGATACGCAGTATTTT.

V gene TRBV7-2 combines with J gene TRBJ2-4; D is unresolved. Germline CDR1 is SGHTA and CDR2 is FQGNSA. Trimming pared 5 bases from V and 6 bases from J, leaving 17 bases between. The CDR3 contains 15 residues. The CDR3 loop is CASSAPGLAVNIQYF. The CDR3 nucleotides read TGTGCCAGCAGCGCCCCTGGGTTGGCGGTAAACATTCAGTACTTC.

The chain is built from TRBV5-1 and TRBJ2-3; 15 nucleotides agree with TRBD2. Germline V gene lookup returns CDR1 SGHRS and CDR2 YFSETQ. The CDR3 is 19 amino acids. The J segment lost 4 bases and the V segment lost 4 bases, leaving 13 bases of the junction unmatched. CDR3 nucleotides: TGCGCCAGCAGCCCTCAAGGAAGGACTAGCGGGGGGGAGGCAGATACGCAGTATTTT. This encodes CASSPQGRTSGGEADTQYF.

The V call is TRBV11-1, the J call TRBJ2-7, with unresolved D. Germline assignment: CDR1 SGHAT and CDR2 FQDESV (reference sequence). Deletions cut 5 bases from V and 3 bases from J, with 17 bases between. The CDR3 loop spans 15 amino acids. CDR3 amino acids: CASSPRPRAIYEQYF. The CDR3 DNA is TGTGCCAGCAGCCCCCGTCCGCGCGCAATCTACGAGCAGTACTTC.

The chain employs TRBV7-2 and TRBJ1-6, with a tentative D call TRBD1 (6 bases). The CDR3 consists of 15 residues. From germline, CDR1 is SGHTA and CDR2 FQGNSA. V lost 5 bases and J 6 bases, leaving 14 bases between the germline ends. The CDR3 DNA is TGTGCCAGCAGCCCCCACAGGGACTTTAATTCACCCCTCCACTTT. It is translated as CASSPHRDFNSPLHF.

The chain employs TRBV12-5 and TRBJ1-5, with D unresolved. With 6 bases removed from V and 7 bases from J, the gap between germline ends came to 19 bases. Germline values: CDR1 LGHNT, CDR2 FRNRAP. The CDR3 consists of 15 residues. CDR3 DNA: TGTGCTAGTGGGACCTCGGACGGGGAGAGCCAGCCCCAGCATTTT. Amino acids: CASGTSDGESQPQHF.

CDR3: CASSSPTGVTGELFF. CDR3 DNA: TGCGCCAGCAGCTCTCCGACAGGGGTAACCGGGGAGCTGTTTTTT. The chain uses TRBV5-1 and TRBJ2-2, with TRBD1 matching 8 bases. This CDR3 is 15 amino acids long. Germline-derived CDR1 and CDR2 are SGHRS and YFSETQ. With V trimmed by 3 bases and J by 5 bases, 6 bases remained unmatched.

The chain joins TRBV28 to TRBJ2-1; perhaps D is TRBD1 or TRBD2 (5 bases each). CDR1 is MDHEN and CDR2 is SYDVKM in the germline V gene. Trimming cost V 7 bases and J 6 bases, with 16 bases left between them. This CDR3 spans 14 amino acids. CDR3 coding DNA: TGTGCCAGCACCGAGGGGCACCTCGGCAATGAGCAGTTCTTC. It encodes CASTEGHLGNEQFF.

This clone was observed a handful of times. DNA for the CDR3: TGTGCCTCCGGAGGGGGGTCTCCTGGAAACACCATATATTTT. It encodes CASGGGSPGNTIYF. The chain links TRBV10-3 to TRBJ1-3, with a possible D match to TRBD1 (6 bases). This CDR3 has 14 residues. Between the trimmed V and J ends, which lost 11 bases and 2 bases, there was a span of 16 bases. Per the germline V gene, CDR1 is ENHRY and CDR2 is SYGVKD.

The rearrangement joins TRBV10-1 to TRBJ2-7, with 8 bases lining up with TRBD1. This CDR3 comprises 14 residues. V trimming: 4 bases; J trimming: 3 bases; junction bases outside the gene matches: 5. Looked up from germline, CDR1 is WNHNN and CDR2 is SYGVQD (reference sequence). The CDR3 coding sequence is TGCGCCAGCAGTGTACCGGGACAGGACTACGAGCAGTACTTC. Translated: CASSVPGQDYEQYF.

This clone was picked up a small number of times. The rearrangement links TRBV6-1 to TRBJ1-1; 7 bases agree with TRBD1. V lost 6 bases and J lost 2; bases outside the gene matches: 6. The V gene's germline CDR1 is MNHNS and CDR2 SASEGT. This CDR3 region has 14 residues. DNA of the CDR3: TGTGCCAGCAGGCTCACAGGGGTTAACACTGAAGCTTTCTTT. Amino acid sequence: CASRLTGVNTEAFF.

The chain recombines TRBV11-2 with TRBJ2-7, with D perhaps given as TRBD1 or TRBD2 (5 bases each). The CDR3 spans 13 residues. V was clipped by 0 bases and J by 7 bases, with 10 bases between them. The germline V gene encodes CDR1 SGHAT and CDR2 FQNNGV. CDR3 bases: TGTGCCAGCAGCTTAGAGGGGGATAGGGAGCAGTACTTC. This encodes CASSLEGDREQYF.

The chain links TRBV5-1 to TRBJ2-3; no firm D call. The CDR3 is made up of 14 amino acids. Germline V gene data show CDR1 as SGHRS and CDR2 as YFSETQ. Trimming pared 4 bases from V and 1 base from J, leaving 10 bases between. CDR3 nucleotides: TGCGCCAGCAGCCTGACTGCGGGCACAGATACGCAGTATTTT. Translated: CASSLTAGTDTQYF. Using reference TRBV5-1 and TRBJ2-3 for the parts outside the CDR3, the full variable domain is KAGVTQTPRYLIKTRGQQVTLSCSPISGHRSVSWYQQTPGQGLQFLFEYFSETQRNKGNFPGRFSGRQFSNSRSEMNVSTLELGDSALYLCASSLTAGTDTQYFGPGTRLTVL.